These T cell receptor beta chains were read from a single sample in a study of T cells after yellow fever vaccination. TCRdb analysed the 5' RACE reads with MiXCR anew, one entry per CDR3 protein. The repertoire includes 90,000 to 150,000 distinct CDR3 sequences, approximately 7.1% of them detected once, and 2.7% sits in the top ten. Sequencing was performed on CD4+ T cells sorted from PBMCs, taken more than 40 days after the first yellow fever vaccination. The receptors originated from a man younger than 30 who received the YFV17D yellow fever vaccine. Each CDR3 is given with its conserved first and last residue. D genes are given only for firm matches. Some rows have no size entry. The others give once, few or many, or a class for an expanded clone.

d_call: NA
j_call: TRBJ2-2
clone_size: many
v_call: TRBV20-1
cdr3_nt: TGCAGTGCTAGTTCCATGGGACGTACGAACACCGGGGAGCTGTTTTTT
cdr3_aa: CSASSMGRTNTGELFF

d_call: NA
j_call: TRBJ2-4
clone_size: many
v_call: TRBV12-3/TRBV12-4
cdr3_nt: TGTGCCAGCACCCCAGACAGCTATTTAGCCAAAAACATTCAGTACTTC
cdr3_aa: CASTPDSYLAKNIQYF

d_call: NA
j_call: TRBJ2-7
clone_size: few
v_call: TRBV7-2
cdr3_nt: TGTGCCAGCAGCTCACACCGGGACGACGGGCTGGGGCAGTACTTC
cdr3_aa: CASSSHRDDGLGQYF

d_call: NA
j_call: TRBJ2-6
clone_size: NA
v_call: TRBV5-4
cdr3_nt: TGTGCCAGCACCAGGGCTGGGGCCAACGTCCTGACTTTC
cdr3_aa: CASTRAGANVLTF

d_call: NA
j_call: TRBJ1-3
clone_size: many
v_call: TRBV7-2
cdr3_nt: TGTGCCAGCAGCTTTGGGGGCGAGGCAAACACCATATATTTT
cdr3_aa: CASSFGGEANTIYF

d_call: NA
j_call: TRBJ2-2
clone_size: many
v_call: TRBV4-2
cdr3_nt: TGTGCCAGGTTGACAGGGAACACCGGGGAGCTGTTTTTT
cdr3_aa: CARLTGNTGELFF

d_call: TRBD1
j_call: TRBJ2-3
clone_size: many
v_call: TRBV12-3/TRBV12-4
cdr3_nt: TGTGCCAGCAGTTTAGTTCCAGGGGGAAAATCAGATACGCAGTATTTT
cdr3_aa: CASSLVPGGKSDTQYF

d_call: NA
j_call: TRBJ1-4
clone_size: NA
v_call: TRBV5-1
cdr3_nt: TGCGCCAGCCGAAGGGGTCTAGGCGAAAAACTGTTTTTT
cdr3_aa: CASRRGLGEKLFF

d_call: NA
j_call: TRBJ1-6
clone_size: NA
v_call: TRBV4-2
cdr3_nt: TGTGCCAGCAGCCAAGAGTCGGGTCCTTTGGTCTCACCCCTCCACTTT
cdr3_aa: CASSQESGPLVSPLHF

d_call: NA
j_call: TRBJ2-7
clone_size: few
v_call: TRBV3-1
cdr3_nt: TGTGCCAGCAGCCAAGAGACGCGGAGATTAAGCTACGAGCAGTACTTC
cdr3_aa: CASSQETRRLSYEQYF

d_call: NA
j_call: TRBJ2-5
clone_size: many
v_call: TRBV27
cdr3_nt: TGTGCCAGCAGTTTAAGTTGGCAGACAGAGACCCAGTACTTC
cdr3_aa: CASSLSWQTETQYF

d_call: TRBD1
j_call: TRBJ2-6
clone_size: many
v_call: TRBV9
cdr3_nt: TGTGCCAGCAGCAAGGGGGCTGCTGGGGCCAACGTCCTGACTTTC
cdr3_aa: CASSKGAAGANVLTF

d_call: NA
j_call: TRBJ1-2
clone_size: many
v_call: TRBV25-1
cdr3_nt: TGTGCCAGCAGTCGGGCTGGAGACTACACCTTC
cdr3_aa: CASSRAGDYTF

d_call: TRBD2
j_call: TRBJ2-3
clone_size: many
v_call: TRBV20-1
cdr3_nt: TGCAGTGCTAGCATAGCGGGGGGGCCGACAGATACGCAGTATTTT
cdr3_aa: CSASIAGGPTDTQYF

d_call: TRBD1
j_call: TRBJ1-4
clone_size: many
v_call: TRBV18
cdr3_nt: TGTGCCAGCTCACAGACAGGGAGAGGTGAAAAACTGTTTTTT
cdr3_aa: CASSQTGRGEKLFF

d_call: NA
j_call: TRBJ2-1
clone_size: many
v_call: TRBV7-2
cdr3_nt: TGTGCCAGCAGCTTAAACGGGGCAGGCAACTACAATGAGCAGTTCTTC
cdr3_aa: CASSLNGAGNYNEQFF

d_call: NA
j_call: TRBJ2-3
clone_size: many
v_call: TRBV7-2
cdr3_nt: TGTGCCAGCAGCTTCCGGGGAACAGATACGCAGTATTTT
cdr3_aa: CASSFRGTDTQYF

d_call: TRBD1
j_call: TRBJ1-5
clone_size: many
v_call: TRBV5-1
cdr3_nt: TGCGCCAGCAGCGAGGGACAGGGCGGCCAGCCCCAGCATTTT
cdr3_aa: CASSEGQGGQPQHF